This T cell receptor beta chain was documented in a study of OX40 agonist ivuxolimab in advanced cancers. The wider study: Patients received ivuxolimab, an agonistic anti-OX40 (CD134) antibody.

Study results and limitations: It was also the case that some nonresponders had low normalized T-cell clonal expansion. Individuals who were partial responders at 0.1-3.0 mg/kg had clonal expansion that ranked among the lowest.

Here immunoSEQ multiplex PCR was the method, and the copy in TCRdb shows in-frame clones only, minus some. The sample has 69,000 or so clones; almost 85% are singletons. On this clone itself: Its antigen is currently unknown.

V was pared by 2 bases and J by 4 bases, with 9 bases between. CDR3 length: 14 amino acids. CDR1 and CDR2 (germline): MDHEN, SYDVKM. The sequences come from CD4+ or CD8+ T cells sorted from blood, collected in a trial of the OX40 agonist ivuxolimab. The TCR comes from an adult with an advanced solid tumor such as melanoma, head and neck, liver or kidney cancer. The gene calls are TRBV28 and TRBJ1-5; D gene ambiguous. The CDR3 sequence: CASSLTFRNQPQHF. CDR3 DNA sequence: TGTGCCAGCAGTTTAACGTTCAGAAATCAGCCCCAGCATTTT.